The 29 T cell receptor beta chains listed next were all sequenced from one sample in a study of blood T cell repertoires in COVID-19. The method was immunoSEQ multiplex PCR; TCRdb's version includes in-frame clones alone and lacks a portion of them. The sample consists of about 140,000 clones, 84% of them appearing once. The sample taken for sequencing was PBMCs or T cells enriched from blood (not recorded which). The source of these receptors is a man between 40 and 49 years old with acute COVID-19.

The rearrangement joins TRBV4-1 to TRBJ2-7; D not resolved. The CDR3 loop spans 15 amino acids. The germline gives CDR1 MGHRA, CDR2 YSYEKL. V lost 1 base and J lost 9, with 19 bases in between. The CDR3 sequence: CASSQALSDIQTQYF. The CDR3 bases are TGCGCCAGCAGCCAAGCCCTCAGTGATATACAGACGCAGTACTTC.

The chain combines TRBV24-1 with TRBJ2-1; 7 positions agree with TRBD2. CDR3 size: 14 residues. Germline CDR1 reads KGHDR; CDR2 reads SFDVKD. Trimming at V came to 9 bases and at J to 7 bases, leaving 11 bases not matched to a gene. The CDR3 sequence: CATRRGGRGNEQFF. CDR3 bases: TGTGCCACCCGGAGGGGCGGGAGAGGGAATGAGCAGTTCTTC.

This chain uses TRBV7-8 with TRBJ2-5; D might be TRBD2 (6 bases). The CDR3 loop spans 16 amino acids. CDR1 is SGHVS and CDR2 is FQNEAQ in the germline V gene. V was clipped by 3 bases and J by 5 bases, with 19 bases between them. The CDR3 here is CASSFDIGGFRETQYF. The CDR3 nucleotides are TGTGCCAGCAGCTTTGACATCGGAGGGTTTCGGGAGACCCAGTACTTC. The full variable domain, in which reference TRBV7-8 and TRBJ2-5 provide the parts outside the CDR3, is GAGVSQSPRYKVAKRGQDVALRCDPISGHVSLFWYQQALGQGPEFLTYFQNEAQLDKSGLPSDRFFAERPEGSVSTLKIQRTQQEDSAVYLCASSFDIGGFRETQYFGPGTRLLVL.

The V call is TRBV4-3, the J call TRBJ1-3; TRBD1 is a possible D gene (5 bases). Germline V CDR1 and CDR2: LGHNA, YSLEER. There are 16 residues in the CDR3. Trimming removed 1 base at V and 0 bases at J, with 10 bases between. The CDR3 sequence: CASSQGQSFSGNTIYF. Here the CDR3 DNA reads TGCGCCAGCAGCCAAGGACAGTCCTTCTCTGGAAACACCATATATTTT.

The rearrangement uses TRBV15 and TRBJ2-7; D remains ambiguous. This CDR3 comprises 14 residues. V was shortened by 0 bases and J by 4 bases, with 10 bases between the two germline ends. Germline assignment: CDR1 LNHNV and CDR2 YYDKDF (reference sequence). The CDR3 sequence: CATSRDLQSYEQYF. The CDR3 DNA reads TGTGCCACCAGCAGAGATCTCCAGTCTTACGAGCAGTACTTC. The full variable domain, with the rest looked up from reference TRBV15 and TRBJ2-7, is DAMVIQNPRYQVTQFGKPVTLSCSQTLNHNVMYWYQQKSSQAPKLLFHYYDKDFNNEADTPDNFQSRRPNTSFCFLDIRSPGLGDTAMYLCATSRDLQSYEQYFGPGTRLTVT.

This clone was seen only once. The gene calls are TRBV6-5 and TRBJ2-7, with TRBD1 matching 8 bases. The CDR3 sequence is 15 residues long. Germline V CDR1 and CDR2: MNHEY, SVGAGI. The trim removed 2 bases at V and 3 bases at J, leaving 6 bases unmatched. CDR3 nucleotides: TGTGCCAGCAGTTACCACGACAGGGGAAGCTACGAGCAGTACTTC. This codes for CASSYHDRGSYEQYF.

This chain uses TRBV18 with TRBJ1-4, with 8 bases fitting TRBD1. CDR1 and CDR2 (germline): KGHSH, LQKENI. The CDR3 covers 16 residues. J lost 8 bases, V lost 2 bases, and 10 bases had no gene match. CDR3 sequence reads: CASSPVWGQALEKLFF. The CDR3 nucleotides read TGTGCCAGCTCACCAGTTTGGGGACAGGCCCTCGAAAAACTGTTTTTT.

The rearrangement joins TRBV13 to TRBJ2-3; 10 bases are a match to TRBD2. The germline V gene encodes CDR1 PRHDT and CDR2 FYEKMQ (reference sequence). This CDR3 is 22 amino acids long. Trimming cost V 6 bases and J 2 bases; bases outside gene matches: 26. The CDR3, as DNA: TGTGCCAGCAGGGGGACAGGTCGGACTAGCGGACACGAAACACGAACCACAGATACGCAGTATTTT. This gives the protein CASRGTGRTSGHETRTTDTQYF.

This chain connects TRBV15 to TRBJ2-5; 9 nucleotides agree with TRBD1. Germline V gives CDR1 LNHNV, CDR2 YYDKDF (reference sequence). V shed 9 bases and J 5 bases; nucleotides not matched to a gene: 16. The CDR3 length is 16 residues. The CDR3 coding sequence is TGTGCCACAACCAACCGAGGGACAGGGTCGGCCGAGACCCAGTACTTC. Translating it yields CATTNRGTGSAETQYF.

The chain recombines TRBV5-5 with TRBJ2-1; the match to TRBD1 covers 7 bases. V dropped 4 bases and J dropped 4; count of bases not matched to a gene: 11. The CDR3 extends over 16 amino acids. Germline V gene sequence: CDR1 SGHKS, CDR2 YYEKEE (reference sequence). The CDR3 DNA follows: TGTGCCAGCAGCACCCGACAGGGTTCTTCATACAATGAGCAGTTCTTC. Protein: CASSTRQGSSYNEQFF. Combining the CDR3 with reference TRBV5-5 and TRBJ2-1 gives the whole variable domain DAGVTQSPTHLIKTRGQQVTLRCSPISGHKSVSWYQQVLGQGPQFIFQYYEKEERGRGNFPDRFSARQFPNYSSELNVNALLLGDSALYLCASSTRQGSSYNEQFFGPGTRLTVL.

The chain carries TRBV30 and TRBJ1-5; D is uncertain. The germline gives CDR1 GTSNPN, CDR2 SVGIG (reference sequence). Trimming removed 3 bases from V and 9 bases from J, with 21 bases in between. CDR3 size: 15 residues. CDR3 protein: CAWRPKAAENWPQHF. The CDR3 DNA is TGTGCCTGGAGGCCGAAGGCCGCGGAAAATTGGCCCCAGCATTTT. The full variable domain, its missing parts supplied by reference TRBV30 and TRBJ1-5, is SQTIHQWPATLVQPVGSPLSLECTVEGTSNPNLYWYRQAAGRGLQLLFYSVGIGQISSEVPQNLSASRPQDRQFILSSKKLLLSDSGFYLCAWRPKAAENWPQHFGDGTRLSIL.

The chain couples TRBV27 to TRBJ1-5; tentatively, D is TRBD1 (5 bases). The CDR3 is made up of 13 amino acids. Germline V gene data show CDR1 as MNHEY and CDR2 as SMNVEV (reference sequence). V was cut by 4 bases and J by 5 bases, with 9 bases left in between. CDR3 nucleotides: TGTGCCAGCAGTTCGGGGGGTTATCAGCCCCAGCATTTT. This gives the protein CASSSGGYQPQHF.

V usage is TRBV18 and J usage is TRBJ1-5; 12 nucleotides match TRBD1. Germline V gives CDR1 KGHSH, CDR2 LQKENI. Trimming removed 2 bases from V and 3 bases from J; junction bases left unmatched: 5. The CDR3 runs 17 residues. CDR3 in amino acids: CASSPGTGGNPNQPQHF. In DNA form, the CDR3 reads TGTGCCAGCTCACCAGGGACAGGGGGCAATCCCAATCAGCCCCAGCATTTT.

The chain recombines TRBV28 with TRBJ1-5; tentative D call: TRBD1 (5 bases). Germline-derived CDR1 and CDR2 are MDHEN and SYDVKM. V was pared by 6 bases and J by 5 bases, with 14 bases between. This CDR3 region has 14 residues. DNA of the CDR3: TGTGCCAGCAGACCCCTAGGGGTTTATCAGCCCCAGCATTTT. Protein product: CASRPLGVYQPQHF.

The chain is built from TRBV7-2 and TRBJ1-1; D is ambiguous. This CDR3 is built from 14 residues. Trimming stripped 0 bases from V and 6 bases from J, with 11 bases between. Germline values: CDR1 SGHTA, CDR2 FQGNSA. The CDR3 here is CASSLAQTTAEAFF. Written as DNA, the CDR3 is TGTGCCAGCAGCTTAGCGCAAACAACCGCTGAAGCTTTCTTT.

In its sample, this clone was seen once. The gene calls are TRBV30 and TRBJ2-7; no reliable D call. Trimming took off 5 bases at V and 0 bases at J, with 11 bases between the two ends. This CDR3 is 13 amino acids long. Germline V CDR1 and CDR2: GTSNPN, SVGIG (reference sequence). Here the CDR3 reads CAWGPGSSYEQYF. The CDR3 nucleotides read TGTGCCTGGGGCCCAGGTAGCTCCTACGAGCAGTACTTC.

The J gene is TRBJ2-7, the V gene TRBV7-9; D might be TRBD1 (6 bases). The germline CDR1 and CDR2 sequences are SEHNR and FQNEAQ (reference sequence). The CDR3 covers 13 residues. Trimming stripped 6 bases from V and 0 bases from J, with 9 bases between. This CDR3 reads CASRPDSSYEQYF. The CDR3 DNA sequence: TGTGCCAGCAGGCCGGACAGCTCCTACGAGCAGTACTTC.

The chain joins TRBV5-1 to TRBJ2-2; 15 nucleotides align to TRBD2. With 3 bases clipped from V and 3 bases from J, the junction kept 6 bases outside the gene matches. This CDR3 contains 18 residues. Germline CDR1 is SGHRS and CDR2 is YFSETQ. In DNA form, the CDR3 reads TGCGCCAGCAGCTCTGGACTAGCGGGAGGGCCATACACCGGGGAGCTGTTTTTT. Its protein is CASSSGLAGGPYTGELFF.

The rearrangement links TRBV19 to TRBJ1-5; D might be TRBD1 (5 bases). CDR1 is LNHDA, CDR2 SQIVND, per germline (reference sequence). V was pared by 3 bases and J by 0 bases, with 9 bases between. The CDR3 is made up of 15 amino acids. The CDR3 nucleotides read TGTGCCAGTAGTATTAGAACAGGTAGCAATCAGCCCCAGCATTTT. This sequence encodes CASSIRTGSNQPQHF. Full variable domain (missing parts from reference TRBV19 and TRBJ1-5): DGGITQSPKYLFRKEGQNVTLSCEQNLNHDAMYWYRQDPGQGLRLIYYSQIVNDFQKGDIAEGYSVSREKKESFPLTVTSAQKNPTAFYLCASSIRTGSNQPQHFGDGTRLSIL.

The chain carries TRBV28 and TRBJ2-3, with a weak D call TRBD1 (6 bases). This CDR3 has 14 amino acids. Germline values: CDR1 MDHEN, CDR2 SYDVKM. Trimming stripped 6 bases from V and 2 bases from J, with 12 bases between. The CDR3 bases are TGTGCCAGCAGGAGACAGGAACCCACAGATACGCAGTATTTT. Its protein is CASRRQEPTDTQYF.

The genes are TRBV10-3 and TRBJ1-4; no clear D. Germline CDR1 ENHRY, CDR2 SYGVKD. This CDR3 has 12 amino acids. V was shortened by 3 bases and J by 7 bases, with 6 bases between the two germline ends. DNA for the CDR3: TGTGCCATCAGTGACCTCGGTGAAAAACTGTTTTTT. Protein sequence: CAISDLGEKLFF.

The genes are TRBV7-2 and TRBJ1-1; TRBD1 matches at 12 bases. The germline gives CDR1 SGHTA, CDR2 FQGNSA. Unmatched junction bases numbered 9, after V lost 4 bases and J lost 3 bases. This CDR3 has 17 amino acids. The CDR3 protein is CASSWDPGQGADTEAFF. In DNA, the CDR3 is TGTGCCAGCAGCTGGGACCCGGGACAGGGGGCGGACACTGAAGCTTTCTTT. The full variable domain, completed using reference TRBV7-2 and TRBJ1-1, is GAGVSQSPSNKVTEKGKDVELRCDPISGHTALYWYRQSLGQGLEFLIYFQGNSAPDKSGLPSDRFSAERTGGSVSTLTIQRTQQEDSAVYLCASSWDPGQGADTEAFFGQGTRLTVV.

The rearrangement joins TRBV27 to TRBJ2-1, with 14 bases identical to TRBD2. This CDR3 has 15 residues. The germline V gene has CDR1 MNHEY and CDR2 SMNVEV (reference sequence). Trimming removed 5 bases from V and 6 bases from J; junction bases left unmatched: 3. CDR3 in amino acids: CASSPGLAGGNEQFF. The CDR3, as DNA: TGTGCCAGCAGTCCAGGACTAGCGGGGGGCAATGAGCAGTTCTTC.

This rearrangement joins TRBV11-2 to TRBJ1-5, with D tentatively TRBD1 (5 bases). The length of the CDR3 is 13 residues. Trimming took off 5 bases at V and 3 bases at J, with 8 bases between the two ends. CDR1 is SGHAT and CDR2 is FQNNGV in the germline V gene. The CDR3 DNA is TGTGCCAGCAGCCCAGGGAACAATCAGCCCCAGCATTTT. Its translation is CASSPGNNQPQHF.

This chain connects TRBV29-1 to TRBJ2-7, with 7 nucleotides matching TRBD1. This CDR3 has 15 residues. Germline trimming cut 5 bases from V and 4 bases from J; bases unmatched to any gene: 14. CDR1 and CDR2 from the germline V gene are SQVTM and ANQGSEA. The CDR3 protein is CSVRGGKHVPYEQYF. The CDR3 DNA follows: TGCAGCGTTCGAGGGGGCAAGCATGTTCCTTACGAGCAGTACTTC.

The CDR3 DNA reads as TGTGCCAGCAGTTACCAACAGGGGCTCCTCGAGCAGTACTTC. This gives the protein CASSYQQGLLEQYF. V is TRBV6-5 and J is TRBJ2-7, with 7 bases identical to TRBD1. The CDR3 covers 14 residues. The germline V gene has CDR1 MNHEY and CDR2 SVGAGI. J lost 6 bases, V lost 2 bases, and 7 bases had no gene match.

The rearrangement links TRBV28 to TRBJ1-5; D not resolved. The CDR3 has 12 residues. The V and J ends lost 4 bases and 9 bases respectively, with 10 bases between them. The germline gives CDR1 MDHEN, CDR2 SYDVKM. The CDR3 here is CASSSSGLPQHF. The CDR3 nucleotides are TGTGCCAGCAGTTCGTCGGGATTGCCCCAGCATTTT.

This clone turned up a few times. This chain uses TRBV24-1 with TRBJ2-3; the D gene is possibly TRBD1 (7 bases). Germline V gene data show CDR1 as KGHDR and CDR2 as SFDVKD. The CDR3 is made up of 16 amino acids. V was trimmed by 5 bases and J by 8 bases, leaving 22 bases between them. CDR3 nucleotide sequence: TGTGCCACCAGTGGGAACGGGCAGGGGGGTTTTGCTACGCAGTATTTT. It codes for CATSGNGQGGFATQYF.

This chain connects TRBV7-9 to TRBJ2-7; no clear D gene. The CDR3 runs 12 residues. V gave up 1 base and J gave up 7 bases, with 8 bases separating them. CDR1 and CDR2 (germline): SEHNR, FQNEAQ (reference sequence). The CDR3 here is CASSLDLREQYF. The DNA for the CDR3 is TGTGCCAGCAGCTTAGATTTGCGGGAGCAGTACTTC.